This T cell receptor (beta chain) was observed in a study of tumor-infiltrating lymphocytes in primary liver carcinoma. Germline V gene lookup returns CDR1 LGHNA and CDR2 YSLEER. This CDR3 is 16 amino acids long. Total RNA and DNA came together from approximately 20-30 mg of bulk tissue without cell sorting. The patients had histopathologically diagnosed primary liver carcinoma, and their disease was treated by surgical resection. Collection of samples drew on five separate regions of each tumor. As regards this clonotype: The antigen is undetermined. A junction end diverges from the germline sequence, so it may reflect a read error.

Reverse transcription of 450 to 500 ng total RNA with a constant-region primer produced TCR beta cDNA. Generation of the TCR beta libraries relied on three nested multiplex PCR rounds using slightly modified ARM-PCR. For about 11 cycles apiece, the opening two PCR rounds ran with TRBV1-TRBV30 forward primers and a C-beta reverse primer. TCRdb analysed the multiplex PCR reads with MiXCR anew, one entry per CDR3 protein. The sample yields tens of thousands of distinct CDR3 sequences, under 75% seen once. Study-level points and caveats: Only about 7-25% of top clones occurred in every one of the five tumor regions.

This sequence joins TRBV4-3 and TRBJ2-5; 8 bases map to TRBD2. The sequenced sample consisted of liver tumor tissue from sampling region 4. Subset described: tumor region T4, right-lateral pole. This receptor was taken from a middle-aged man with primary liver carcinoma and hepatitis B virus infection. The DNA for the CDR3 is TGCACCAGCAGCCAAGGCGGGGGGCGGGAACTAGAGACCTGGTACTTC. Its protein product is CTSSQGGGRELETWYF.